This T cell receptor (beta chain) was recovered during a study of OX40 agonist ivuxolimab in advanced cancers. Looking at the study overall: Patients received the agonistic anti-OX40 (CD134) antibody ivuxolimab. General observations from the study: On average, CD8+ T cells had more expanded clones than CD4+.

With autoimmune disease history or systemic immunosuppression, patients were excluded. The table came from immunoSEQ multiplex PCR; TCRdb's copy has only in-frame clones and leaves some out. The sample includes fewer than 65,000 clones, roughly 85% of them seen just once. Notes on this clone: What it binds is unknown.

The V end lost 6 bases, the J end lost 7 bases, and 12 bases lay between the germline ends. The CDR3 runs to 13 residues. Germline CDR1 SGHTA, CDR2 FQGNSA. This sequence joins TRBV7-2 and TRBJ2-2, with D uncertain. The clonotype comes from an adult with an advanced solid tumor such as melanoma, head and neck, liver or kidney cancer. This material consisted of CD4+ or CD8+ T cells sorted from blood, taken in a trial of the OX40 agonist ivuxolimab. The CDR3 nucleotides read TGTGCCAGCAGATCTAAGGTAGTCGGGGAGCTGTTTTTT. Translated: CASRSKVVGELFF.